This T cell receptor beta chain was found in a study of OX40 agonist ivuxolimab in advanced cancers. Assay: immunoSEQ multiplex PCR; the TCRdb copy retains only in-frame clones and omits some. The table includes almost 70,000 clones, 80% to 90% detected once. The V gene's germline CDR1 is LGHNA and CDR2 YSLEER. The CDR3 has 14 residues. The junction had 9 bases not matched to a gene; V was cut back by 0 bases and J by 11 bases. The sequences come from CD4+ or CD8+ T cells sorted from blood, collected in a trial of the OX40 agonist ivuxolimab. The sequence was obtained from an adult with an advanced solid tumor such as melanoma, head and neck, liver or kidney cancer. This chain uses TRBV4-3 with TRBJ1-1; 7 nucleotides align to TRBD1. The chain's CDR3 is CASSQEWTTGAAFF. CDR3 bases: TGCGCCAGCAGCCAAGAGTGGACTACAGGGGCCGCTTTCTTT.